This T cell receptor (beta chain) was sequenced during a study of chemoradiotherapy in HPV16-positive cancers. Study summary: Candidate HPV-specific T-cell clones and common TCR motifs came from functional assays in two HPV16-positive patients.

Repeated repertoire sampling spanned the course of chemoradiotherapy. V shed 6 bases, J shed 6 bases, and the junction held 14 bases outside the gene matches. The CDR3 sequence is 16 residues long. Germline CDR1 and CDR2: SEHNR and FQNEAQ (reference sequence). Sequencing used immunoSEQ multiplex PCR; TCRdb keeps in-frame clones, though not all of them. Of over a thousand clones listed, just over 85% are singletons. Material: tumor tissue, obtained from a patient who underwent chemoradiotherapy. The sequence was obtained from a human donor with HPV-associated anogenital cancer. The chain has TRBV7-9 and TRBJ2-3; TRBD2 matches 8 bases. As DNA, the CDR3 is TGTGCCAGCAGTTCTCTAGCGGGCAGAGCGGGCGATACGCAGTATTTT. Translated: CASSSLAGRAGDTQYF. Combining the CDR3 with reference TRBV7-9 and TRBJ2-3 gives the whole variable domain DTGVSQNPRHKITKRGQNVTFRCDPISEHNRLYWYRQTLGQGPEFLTYFQNEAQLEKSRLLSDRFSAERPKGSFSTLEIQRTEQGDSAMYLCASSSLAGRAGDTQYFGPGTRLTVL.